A single sample gave rise to the 25 T cell receptor beta chains below, sequenced in a study of human thymus T cells. Thymus pieces cut out during corrective heart surgery were the tissue that was used. The data were produced by immunoSEQ multiplex PCR, yet TCRdb's version contains in-frame clones alone and is incomplete. The sample shows about 120,000 clones, around 94% of them seen only once. Sequencing used thymus tissue. These receptors were obtained from a boy in the first two years of life with a congenital heart defect but otherwise immunologically healthy.

This clone was recorded once. The chain is built from TRBV4-2 and TRBJ2-7, with 7 bases that match TRBD2. The CDR3 totals 16 residues. Unmatched junction bases numbered 7, after V lost 0 bases and J lost 2 bases. Per the germline V gene, CDR1 is LGHNA and CDR2 is YNFKEQ. CDR3 sequence: CASSQEEPSGPYEQYF. The CDR3, as DNA: TGTGCCAGCAGCCAAGAGGAGCCTAGCGGTCCCTACGAGCAGTACTTC.

The chain employs TRBV19 and TRBJ2-7; TRBD1 matches at 8 bases. Germline CDR1 and CDR2: LNHDA and SQIVND (reference sequence). The CDR3 extends over 14 amino acids. J was trimmed by 6 bases and V by 6 bases; bases with no gene match: 10. The CDR3 is CASSLDRAATEQYF. CDR3 DNA: TGTGCCAGTAGCCTGGACAGGGCAGCTACCGAGCAGTACTTC.

The chain uses TRBV18 and TRBJ2-3; TRBD1 aligns across 7 bases. The V and J ends lost 3 bases and 0 bases, in that order; junction bases with no gene match: 3. The CDR3 has 15 residues. The germline V gene encodes CDR1 KGHSH and CDR2 LQKENI. The CDR3 bases are TGTGCCAGCTCACCGACAGGGCTAAGCACAGATACGCAGTATTTT. Translation gives CASSPTGLSTDTQYF. Based on the CDR3 plus reference TRBV18 and TRBJ2-3, the full variable domain is NAGVMQNPRHLVRRRGQEARLRCSPMKGHSHVYWYRQLPEEGLKFMVYLQKENIIDESGMPKERFSAEFPKEGPSILRIQQVVRGDSAAYFCASSPTGLSTDTQYFGPGTRLTVL.

This chain uses TRBV6-1 with TRBJ1-1; perhaps TRBD1 as D (5 bases). This CDR3 contains 11 residues. V shed 5 bases and J shed 10 bases, with 11 bases lying between them. Germline V gives CDR1 MNHNS, CDR2 SASEGT. The CDR3 sequence: CASSYGGSAFF. CDR3 DNA sequence: TGTGCCAGCAGTTACGGGGGGTCAGCTTTCTTT.

The CDR3 loop reads CASSTHLAAFFLSYNEQFF. CDR3 sequence (DNA): TGTGCCAGCTCCACCCATCTAGCGGCATTCTTTCTCTCCTACAATGAGCAGTTCTTC. The chain carries TRBV7-9 and TRBJ2-1; 7 bases fit TRBD2. V lost 8 bases and J lost 0; bases outside the gene matches: 19. CDR1 is SEHNR, CDR2 FQNEAQ, per germline (reference sequence). The CDR3 contains 19 residues.

J is TRBJ2-1 and V is TRBV5-1; 9 nucleotides agree with TRBD2. The CDR3 is 16 residues long. Per germline, CDR1 SGHRS and CDR2 YFSETQ. V was pared by 1 base and J by 9 bases, with 11 bases of the junction left unmatched. The CDR3 reads CASSLTRGRGGPEQFF. For the CDR3, the DNA is TGCGCCAGCAGCTTGACTCGCGGGCGGGGGGGCCCTGAGCAGTTCTTC.

The genes are TRBV5-4 and TRBJ2-7; D is perhaps TRBD1 or TRBD2 (5 bases each). The germline gives CDR1 SGHNT, CDR2 YYREEE (reference sequence). Trimming removed 4 bases from V and 6 bases from J, with 11 bases in between. This CDR3 region has 12 residues. The CDR3 protein is CASSPRGGEQYF. In nucleotides, the CDR3 is TGTGCCAGCAGCCCGAGGGGTGGCGAGCAGTACTTC.

V is TRBV27 and J is TRBJ2-5; no reliable D call. V was trimmed by 2 bases and J by 1 base, leaving 11 bases between them. CDR1 MNHEY and CDR2 SMNVEV come from the germline V gene (reference sequence). This CDR3 contains 15 residues. The CDR3, as DNA: TGTGCCAGCAGTTTAAAAGGGATAGGCCAAGAGACCCAGTACTTC. This translates into CASSLKGIGQETQYF.

This chain links TRBV5-6 with TRBJ1-1; tentative D call: TRBD1 (5 bases). Trimming removed 5 bases at V and 4 bases at J, with 21 bases between. Looked up from germline, CDR1 is SGHDT and CDR2 is YYEEEE. The CDR3 consists of 16 residues. The CDR3 bases are TGTGCCAGCAGGCACCGGGCCCAGGGTCTCGTCACTGAAGCTTTCTTT. It specifies CASRHRAQGLVTEAFF.

The CDR3 DNA is TGTGCCAGCGAGGGAGGAGGTTGGGCCACTGAAGCTTTCTTT. This encodes CASEGGGWATEAFF. J is TRBJ1-1 and V is TRBV6-6; D unclear. In germline, CDR1 is MNHNY, CDR2 SVGAGI (reference sequence). V was trimmed by 8 bases and J by 4 bases, leaving 17 bases between them. The CDR3 is 14 residues long.

The V call is TRBV29-1, the J call TRBJ1-2; possible D gene TRBD1, 6 bases. Per the germline V gene, CDR1 is SQVTM and CDR2 is ANQGSEA. CDR3 size: 12 residues. V lost 4 bases and J lost 8, with 14 bases in between. The CDR3 loop is CSVGGGLHGYTF. In DNA form, the CDR3 reads TGCAGCGTTGGGGGGGGGCTCCACGGCTACACCTTC.

V usage is TRBV6-1 and J usage is TRBJ2-3; D call uncertain. Looked up from germline, CDR1 is MNHNS and CDR2 is SASEGT. The CDR3 length is 11 residues. Between the trimmed V and J ends, which lost 6 bases and 2 bases, there was a span of 3 bases. Here the CDR3 DNA reads TGTGCCAGCAGCCACACAGATACGCAGTATTTT. Amino acids: CASSHTDTQYF.

The gene calls are TRBV28 and TRBJ1-5; a weak D match, TRBD1 (5 bases). Per germline, CDR1 MDHEN and CDR2 SYDVKM. The CDR3 sequence is 13 residues long. The V end was cut by 11 bases, the J end by 4 bases, with 15 bases between. The CDR3 DNA follows: TGTGCCGTCCACGGGGGGGGGAATCAGCCCCAGCATTTT. It is translated as CAVHGGGNQPQHF.

The chain has TRBV21-1 and TRBJ1-3. TRBV21-1 is flagged as a pseudogene. The CDR3 contains 18 residues. This CDR3 reads CASSKEQGGPLGGNTIYF. The CDR3 DNA reads as TGTGCCAGCAGCAAAGAACAGGGAGGTCCACTGGGAGGAAACACCATATATTTT.

This chain connects TRBV5-4 to TRBJ2-7; TRBD2 matches 8 bases. After removal of 3 bases from V and 3 bases from J, the junction contained 14 bases not matched to a gene. Germline V CDR1 and CDR2: SGHNT, YYREEE (reference sequence). This CDR3 comprises 17 residues. As DNA, the CDR3 is TGTGCCAGCAGCTGCGGGGGGAGTTTGGGGTGGCGCTACGAGCAGTACTTC. Encoded protein: CASSCGGSLGWRYEQYF.

This sequence joins TRBV2 and TRBJ2-3; 8 bases are a match to TRBD2. Germline V gene sequence: CDR1 SNHLY, CDR2 FYNNEI. The V gene end was trimmed by 8 bases and the J gene end by 6 bases; junction bases not matched to a gene: 10. The CDR3 has 14 residues. CDR3 residues: CASCGLAKSDTQYF. As DNA, the CDR3 is TGTGCCAGCTGTGGACTAGCAAAGTCTGATACGCAGTATTTT. The complete variable domain, with remaining parts taken from reference TRBV2 and TRBJ2-3, reads EPEVTQTPSHQVTQMGQEVILRCVPISNHLYFYWYRQILGQKVEFLVSFYNNEISEKSEIFDDQFSVERPDGSNFTLKIRSTKLEDSAMYFCASCGLAKSDTQYFGPGTRLTVL.

The chain has TRBV27 and TRBJ2-1, with D unclear. The CDR3 runs to 15 residues. V was cut by 6 bases and J by 1 base, with 13 bases left in between. Per germline, CDR1 MNHEY and CDR2 SMNVEV (reference sequence). The CDR3 loop reads CASSLPPPSYNEQFF. The CDR3 nucleotides are TGTGCCAGCAGCCTGCCACCGCCTTCCTACAATGAGCAGTTCTTC.

The rearrangement joins TRBV27 to TRBJ1-2; no reliable D call. The CDR3 loop spans 13 amino acids. The V end lost 5 bases, the J end lost 2 bases, and 9 bases lay between the germline ends. The germline CDR1 and CDR2 sequences are MNHEY and SMNVEV (reference sequence). The CDR3 DNA follows: TGTGCCAGCAGTGCGACCGGGAACTATGGCTACACCTTC. It encodes CASSATGNYGYTF.

The chain combines TRBV6-5 with TRBJ2-7, with D possibly being TRBD2 (6 bases). Per germline, CDR1 MNHEY and CDR2 SVGAGI. V was cut by 6 bases and J by 5 bases, with 11 bases left in between. CDR3 length equals 12 residues. DNA for the CDR3: TGTGCCAGCAGGCGCGGGACGAACGAGCAGTACTTC. Translated, it gives CASRRGTNEQYF.

This chain connects TRBV4-1 to TRBJ2-4; 9 bases are a match to TRBD1. Germline lookup yields CDR1 MGHRA and CDR2 YSYEKL. The J segment lost 6 bases and the V segment lost 1 base, leaving 13 bases of the junction unmatched. The CDR3 loop spans 18 amino acids. CDR3 amino acids: CASSQAPDRGKYRNIQYF. The CDR3 DNA reads TGCGCCAGCAGCCAAGCTCCGGACAGGGGAAAGTATAGAAACATTCAGTACTTC.

V usage is TRBV6-1 and J usage is TRBJ2-3; D is possibly TRBD1 or TRBD2 (6 bases each). CDR1 is MNHNS and CDR2 is SASEGT in the germline V gene. The CDR3 covers 15 residues. Trimming removed 3 bases from V and 0 bases from J, with 10 bases in between. The CDR3 loop reads CASSERGASTDTQYF. The CDR3 bases are TGTGCCAGCAGTGAGAGGGGGGCTAGCACAGATACGCAGTATTTT.

The V and J genes are TRBV7-2 and TRBJ2-5; D unclear. CDR1 is SGHTA and CDR2 is FQGNSA in the germline V gene. Trimming shortened V by 2 bases and J by 2 bases, and 12 bases separated the two germline ends. This CDR3 is built from 15 residues. CDR3 protein: CASSLRRDLQETQYF. In DNA form, the CDR3 reads TGTGCCAGCAGCTTAAGAAGGGATCTACAAGAGACCCAGTACTTC.

Only one count was recorded for this clone. The chain is built from TRBV27 and TRBJ2-1; D is uncertain. This CDR3 spans 13 amino acids. V was clipped by 3 bases and J by 4 bases, with 7 bases between them. Germline values: CDR1 MNHEY, CDR2 SMNVEV (reference sequence). CDR3 DNA sequence: TGTGCCAGCAGTTTCGGCAGTTACAATGAGCAGTTCTTC. Translation: CASSFGSYNEQFF.

The CDR3 is CASSPDGTQNTEAFF. CDR3 nucleotides: TGCGCCAGCAGCCCCGACGGGACACAAAACACTGAAGCTTTCTTT. The chain joins TRBV4-3 to TRBJ1-1; possibly TRBD1 for D (6 bases). The CDR3 runs to 15 residues. Trimming removed 4 bases at V and 2 bases at J, with 14 bases between. Germline values: CDR1 LGHNA, CDR2 YSLEER.

This clone was observed once. The chain uses TRBV7-9 and TRBJ1-2, with 11 nucleotides matching TRBD1. V shed 6 bases and J 7 bases; nucleotides not matched to a gene: 7. The CDR3 has 14 amino acids. Germline V lookup: CDR1 SEHNR, CDR2 FQNEAQ (reference sequence). The CDR3 is CASSLDRGQGGYTF. In DNA form, the CDR3 reads TGTGCCAGCAGTCTGGACAGGGGGCAGGGTGGCTACACCTTC.